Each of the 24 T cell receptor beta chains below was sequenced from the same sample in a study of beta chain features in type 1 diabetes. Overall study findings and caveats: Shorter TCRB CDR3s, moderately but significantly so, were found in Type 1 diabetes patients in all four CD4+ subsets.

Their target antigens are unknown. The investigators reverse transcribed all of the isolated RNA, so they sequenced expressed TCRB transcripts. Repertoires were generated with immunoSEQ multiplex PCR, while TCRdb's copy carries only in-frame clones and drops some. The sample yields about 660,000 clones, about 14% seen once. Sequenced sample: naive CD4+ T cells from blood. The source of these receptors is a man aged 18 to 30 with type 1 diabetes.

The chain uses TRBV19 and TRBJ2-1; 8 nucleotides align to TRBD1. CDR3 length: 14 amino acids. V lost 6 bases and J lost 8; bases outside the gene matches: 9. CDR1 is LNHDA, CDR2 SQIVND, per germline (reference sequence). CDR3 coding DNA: TGTGCCAGTAGCTCCCCGGACAGGGCACATGAGCAGTTCTTC. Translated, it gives CASSSPDRAHEQFF.

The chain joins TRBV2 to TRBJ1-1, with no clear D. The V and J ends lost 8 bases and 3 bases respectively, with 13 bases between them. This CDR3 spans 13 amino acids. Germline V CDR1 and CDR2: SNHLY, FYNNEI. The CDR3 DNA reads TGTGCCAGCGCATCGGACTTGGACACTGAAGCTTTCTTT. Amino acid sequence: CASASDLDTEAFF. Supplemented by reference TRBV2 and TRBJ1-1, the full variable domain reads EPEVTQTPSHQVTQMGQEVILRCVPISNHLYFYWYRQILGQKVEFLVSFYNNEISEKSEIFDDQFSVERPDGSNFTLKIRSTKLEDSAMYFCASASDLDTEAFFGQGTRLTVV.

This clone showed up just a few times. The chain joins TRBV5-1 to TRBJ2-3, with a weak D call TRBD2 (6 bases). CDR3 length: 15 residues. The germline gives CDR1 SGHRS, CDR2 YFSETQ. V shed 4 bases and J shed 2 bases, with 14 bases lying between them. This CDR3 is CASSPPGGTTDTQYF. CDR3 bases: TGCGCCAGCAGCCCCCCCGGGGGAACCACAGATACGCAGTATTTT.

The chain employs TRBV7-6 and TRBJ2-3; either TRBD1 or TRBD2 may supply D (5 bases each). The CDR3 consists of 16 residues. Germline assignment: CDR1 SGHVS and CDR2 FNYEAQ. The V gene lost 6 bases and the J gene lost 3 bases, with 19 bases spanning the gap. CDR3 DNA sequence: TGTGCCAGCAGTTCCCCCCGGGACCCGGGGACAGATACGCAGTATTTT. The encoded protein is CASSSPRDPGTDTQYF.

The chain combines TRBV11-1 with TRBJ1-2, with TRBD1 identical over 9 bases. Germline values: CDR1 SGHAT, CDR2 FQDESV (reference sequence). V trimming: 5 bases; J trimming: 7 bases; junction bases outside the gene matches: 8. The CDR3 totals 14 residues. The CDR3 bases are TGTGCCAGCAGCCTACCTCCGGGACAGGGTGGCTACACCTTC. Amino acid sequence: CASSLPPGQGGYTF. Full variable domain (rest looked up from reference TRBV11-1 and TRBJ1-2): EAEVAQSPRYKITEKSQAVAFWCDPISGHATLYWYRQILGQGPELLVQFQDESVVDDSQLPKDRFSAERLKGVDSTLKIQPAELGDSAMYLCASSLPPGQGGYTFGSGTRLTVV.

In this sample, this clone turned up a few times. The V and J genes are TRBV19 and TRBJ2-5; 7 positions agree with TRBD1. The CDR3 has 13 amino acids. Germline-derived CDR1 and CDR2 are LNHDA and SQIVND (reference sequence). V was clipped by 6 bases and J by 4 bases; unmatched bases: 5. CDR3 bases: TGTGCCAGTAGCGTGGGACAGTTAGAGACCCAGTACTTC. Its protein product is CASSVGQLETQYF.

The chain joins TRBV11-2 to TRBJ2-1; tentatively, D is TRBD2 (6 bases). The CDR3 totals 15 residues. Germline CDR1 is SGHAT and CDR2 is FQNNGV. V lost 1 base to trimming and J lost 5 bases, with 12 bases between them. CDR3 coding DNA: TGTGCCAGCAGCTTAGTGGGGACTCTAGACAATGAGCAGTTCTTC. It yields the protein CASSLVGTLDNEQFF.

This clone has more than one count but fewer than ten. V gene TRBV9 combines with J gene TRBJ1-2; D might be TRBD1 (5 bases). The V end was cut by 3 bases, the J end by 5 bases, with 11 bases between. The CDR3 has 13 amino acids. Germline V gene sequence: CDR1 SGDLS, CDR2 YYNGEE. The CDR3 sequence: CASSDLTAYGYTF. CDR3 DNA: TGTGCCAGCAGCGACCTGACAGCTTATGGCTACACCTTC.

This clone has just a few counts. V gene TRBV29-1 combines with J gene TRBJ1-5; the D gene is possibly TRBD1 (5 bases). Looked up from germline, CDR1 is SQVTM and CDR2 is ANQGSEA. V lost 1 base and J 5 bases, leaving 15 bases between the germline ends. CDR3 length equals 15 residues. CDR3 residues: CSVEVTREWDQPQHF. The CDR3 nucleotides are TGCAGCGTTGAAGTTACCAGGGAATGGGATCAGCCCCAGCATTTT.

The CDR3 bases are TGTGCCAGCAGCTTACTCCGGGGCGGCGAGCAGTACTTC. It is translated as CASSLLRGGEQYF. The genes are TRBV11-2 and TRBJ2-7; D may correspond to TRBD1 or TRBD2 (5 bases each). The CDR3 loop spans 13 amino acids. Germline CDR1 and CDR2: SGHAT and FQNNGV. V shed 2 bases and J shed 6 bases, with 11 bases lying between them. Variable domain in full (rest from reference TRBV11-2 and TRBJ2-7): EAGVAQSPRYKIIEKRQSVAFWCNPISGHATLYWYQQILGQGPKLLIQFQNNGVVDDSQLPKDRFSAERLKGVDSTLKIQPAKLEDSAVYLCASSLLRGGEQYFGPGTRLTVT.

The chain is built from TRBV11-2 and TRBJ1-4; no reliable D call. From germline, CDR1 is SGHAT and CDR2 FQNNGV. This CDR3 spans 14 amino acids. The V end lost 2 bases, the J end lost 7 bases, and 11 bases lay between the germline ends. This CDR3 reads CASSLKVPGEKLFF. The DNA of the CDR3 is TGTGCCAGCAGCTTAAAGGTTCCAGGTGAAAAACTGTTTTTT.

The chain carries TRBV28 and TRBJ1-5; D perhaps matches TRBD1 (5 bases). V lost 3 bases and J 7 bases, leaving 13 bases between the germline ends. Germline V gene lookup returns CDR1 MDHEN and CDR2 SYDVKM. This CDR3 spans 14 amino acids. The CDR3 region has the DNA TGTGCCAGCAGTTTCGGGGGTTGGGGACAGCCCCAGCATTTT. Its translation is CASSFGGWGQPQHF. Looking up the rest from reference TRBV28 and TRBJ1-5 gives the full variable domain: DVKVTQSSRYLVKRTGEKVFLECVQDMDHENMFWYRQDPGLGLRLIYFSYDVKMKEKGDIPEGYSVSREKKERFSLILESASTNQTSMYLCASSFGGWGQPQHFGDGTRLSIL.

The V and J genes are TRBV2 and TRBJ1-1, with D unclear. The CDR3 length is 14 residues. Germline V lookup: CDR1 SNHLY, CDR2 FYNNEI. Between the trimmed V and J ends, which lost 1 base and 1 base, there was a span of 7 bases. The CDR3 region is CASSEVVKNTEAFF. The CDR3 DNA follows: TGTGCCAGCAGTGAAGTGGTCAAGAACACTGAAGCTTTCTTT.

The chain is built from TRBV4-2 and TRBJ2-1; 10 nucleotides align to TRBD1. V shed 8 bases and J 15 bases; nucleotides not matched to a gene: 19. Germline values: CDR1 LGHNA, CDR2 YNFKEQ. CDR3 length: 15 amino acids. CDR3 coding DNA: TGTGCCAGCTGCCTTGGACAGGGGGTAGACTTATCGGTGTTCTTC. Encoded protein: CASCLGQGVDLSVFF.

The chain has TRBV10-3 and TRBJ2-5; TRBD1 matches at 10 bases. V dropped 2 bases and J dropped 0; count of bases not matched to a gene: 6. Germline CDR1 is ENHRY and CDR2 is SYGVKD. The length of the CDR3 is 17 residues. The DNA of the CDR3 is TGTGCCATCAGTGAGAGCTCGGGACAGGGGTACCAAGAGACCCAGTACTTC. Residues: CAISESSGQGYQETQYF.

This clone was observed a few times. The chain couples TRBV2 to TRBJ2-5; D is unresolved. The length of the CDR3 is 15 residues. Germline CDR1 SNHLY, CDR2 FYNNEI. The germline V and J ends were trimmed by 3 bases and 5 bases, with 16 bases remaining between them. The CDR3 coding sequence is TGTGCCAGCAGTGACGCCGAAGGGCCAACGGAGACCCAGTACTTC. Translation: CASSDAEGPTETQYF. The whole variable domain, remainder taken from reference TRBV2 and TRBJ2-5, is EPEVTQTPSHQVTQMGQEVILRCVPISNHLYFYWYRQILGQKVEFLVSFYNNEISEKSEIFDDQFSVERPDGSNFTLKIRSTKLEDSAMYFCASSDAEGPTETQYFGPGTRLLVL.

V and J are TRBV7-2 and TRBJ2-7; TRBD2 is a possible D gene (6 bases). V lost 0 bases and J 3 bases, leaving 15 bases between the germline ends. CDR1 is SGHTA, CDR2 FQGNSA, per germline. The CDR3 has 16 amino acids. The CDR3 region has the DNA TGTGCCAGCAGCTTAGCTGGCGGGAAAATCAGCTACGAGCAGTACTTC. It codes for CASSLAGGKISYEQYF.

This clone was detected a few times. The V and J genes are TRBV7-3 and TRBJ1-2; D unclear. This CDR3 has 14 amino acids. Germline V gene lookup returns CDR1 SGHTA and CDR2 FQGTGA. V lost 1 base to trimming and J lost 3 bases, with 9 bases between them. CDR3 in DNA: TGTGCCAGCAGCTTAAATAGCGCATACTATGGCTACACCTTC. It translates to CASSLNSAYYGYTF.

The CDR3 loop reads CASSEAYDEKLFF. The CDR3 DNA reads TGTGCCAGCAGTGAAGCGTACGATGAAAAACTGTTTTTT. The chain has TRBV6-1 and TRBJ1-4; D gene ambiguous. This CDR3 spans 13 amino acids. CDR1 is MNHNS and CDR2 is SASEGT in the germline V gene. V was cut by 0 bases and J by 6 bases, with 5 bases left in between.

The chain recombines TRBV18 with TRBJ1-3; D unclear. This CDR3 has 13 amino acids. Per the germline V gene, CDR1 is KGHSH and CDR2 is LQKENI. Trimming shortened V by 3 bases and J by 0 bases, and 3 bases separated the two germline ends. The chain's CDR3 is CASSPRSGNTIYF. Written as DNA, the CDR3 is TGTGCCAGCTCACCCCGCTCTGGAAACACCATATATTTT.

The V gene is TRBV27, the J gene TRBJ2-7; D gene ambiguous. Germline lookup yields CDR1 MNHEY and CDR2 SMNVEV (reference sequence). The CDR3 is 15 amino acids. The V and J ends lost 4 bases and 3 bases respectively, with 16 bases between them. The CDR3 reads CASSSARLILYEQYF. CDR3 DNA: TGTGCCAGCAGTTCCGCCCGTCTCATCCTCTACGAGCAGTACTTC.

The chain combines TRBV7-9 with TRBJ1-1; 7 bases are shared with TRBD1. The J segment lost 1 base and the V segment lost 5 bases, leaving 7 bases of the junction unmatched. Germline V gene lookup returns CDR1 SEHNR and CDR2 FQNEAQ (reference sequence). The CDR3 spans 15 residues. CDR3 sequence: CASSGKGTANTEAFF. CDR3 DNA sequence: TGTGCCAGCAGCGGAAAAGGGACAGCGAACACTGAAGCTTTCTTT.

CDR3 nucleotide sequence: TGTGCCTGGGCCCGGACGTCCAATCAGCCCCAGCATTTT. Amino acid sequence: CAWARTSNQPQHF. V is TRBV30 and J is TRBJ1-5; D not resolved. The V end was cut by 5 bases, the J end by 3 bases, with 11 bases between. The CDR3 is 13 amino acids. Germline V gene lookup returns CDR1 GTSNPN and CDR2 SVGIG (reference sequence).

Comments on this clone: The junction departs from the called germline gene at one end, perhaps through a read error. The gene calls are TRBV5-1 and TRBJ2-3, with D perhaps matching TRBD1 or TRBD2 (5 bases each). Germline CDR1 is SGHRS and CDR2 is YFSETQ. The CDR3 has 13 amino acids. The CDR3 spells CASTLGGTDTQYF. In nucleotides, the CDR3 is TGCGCCAGCACCTTGGGGGGCACAGATACGCAGTATTTT.